This is a list of T cell receptor beta chains from one sample in a study of regulatory T cells in long-lasting Graves disease. A single record per CDR3 protein comes from TCRdb applying MiXCR to the multiplex PCR reads. Here the sample spans 350,000 to 500,000 distinct CDR3 sequences, 21% being singletons. Sequencing used peripheral blood mononuclear cells (PBMCs), obtained when the disease was refractory, from a patient treated with antithyroid drugs. These receptors came from a female donor with Graves disease. Each CDR3 is given with its conserved first and last residue.

TRBJ2-7	15	TRBV4-1	CASSLSGIPHREQYF
TRBJ1-2	13	TRBV29-1	CSVDSGPRYGYTF
TRBJ1-4	16	TRBV15	CATSRDWSQGREKLFF
TRBJ2-5	15	TRBV27	CASRPGLAGQETQYF
TRBJ2-3	16	TRBV28	CASSRVLRGDTDTQYF
TRBJ1-5	16	TRBV15	CATSRSPGQGNQPQHF
TRBJ2-2	15	TRBV7-3	CASSRDTSNTGELFF
TRBJ1-4	16	TRBV29-1	CSVLLPRGQVGEKLFF
TRBJ2-7	20	TRBV2	CASSVGGGLAGGPTGYEQYF
TRBJ2-7	15	TRBV6-2/TRBV6-3	CASSYARAGDYEQYF
TRBJ2-7	16	TRBV7-2	CASSFLRPLSSYEQYF
TRBJ2-5	14	TRBV14	CASSQRRSQETQYF
TRBJ2-6	12	TRBV29-1	CSAQSGANVLTF
TRBJ2-2	14	TRBV4-2	CASTDRTGTGELFF
TRBJ2-2	16	TRBV5-1	CASSLVGTRNTGELFF
TRBJ2-1	16	TRBV2	CASRGQGPTAYNEQFF
TRBJ2-7	14	TRBV7-9	CASSLGGTTSEQYF
TRBJ2-3	12	TRBV15	CATQGPTDTQYF
TRBJ1-3	13	TRBV2	CASSDRSGNTIYF
TRBJ2-7	14	TRBV28	CASSGTGGGYEQYF
TRBJ1-1	15	TRBV15	CATSRGATGSTEAFF
TRBJ2-5	14	TRBV12-3/TRBV12-4	CASSLPGAGETQYF
TRBJ1-5	16	TRBV24-1	CATSDSRGQLNQPQHF
TRBJ2-5	16	TRBV20-1	CSVSVPTRDEAGTQYF
TRBJ2-7	15	TRBV28	CASSFGGMGGYEQYF
TRBJ2-7	17	TRBV6-1	CASSPPGLSGRAYEQYF
TRBJ2-3	12	TRBV12-3/TRBV12-4	CASSWGRDTQYF
TRBJ2-1	20	TRBV2	CASSLTLTSGSVGSYNEQFF
TRBJ1-6	15	TRBV5-1	CASSPRGISNSPLHF
TRBJ1-1	13	TRBV2	CASSAQGALEAFF
TRBJ2-7	16	TRBV6-2/TRBV6-3	CASSYSSGTGTYEQYF
TRBJ1-6	14	TRBV12-3/TRBV12-4	CASSSDRDNSPLHF
TRBJ2-6	15	TRBV28	CASRTESSGANVLTF
TRBJ2-7	15	TRBV5-4	CASSSGTGDYYEQYF
TRBJ2-7	14	TRBV20-1	CSVADRGESYEQYF
TRBJ2-5	12	TRBV10-3	CAISDAQETQYF
TRBJ1-4	14	TRBV4-1	CASSQVPGEEKLFF
TRBJ2-5	14	TRBV7-9	CASSLISGGETQYF
TRBJ2-2	17	TRBV7-3	CASSLQGSLVEAGELFF
TRBJ2-1	13	TRBV2	CASSATSPLEQFF
TRBJ2-4	19	TRBV18	CASSPGGNRGPETKNIQYF
TRBJ1-1	14	TRBV6-1	CASSTLTGGTEAFF
TRBJ2-5	14	TRBV7-9	CASSLERYQETQYF
TRBJ2-7	13	TRBV7-9	CASSVPSSYEQYF
TRBJ2-7	16	TRBV2	CASSAFGGNYPSAQYF